This record concerns one TCR beta chain sequence. Its antigen is not known. This entry belongs to a study of tissue T cells after allogeneic stem cell transplantation. For the study at large: Smaller viable blood or marrow samples skipped sorting for direct DNA extraction. Findings and limits, study-wide: Tissue-detected TCR repertoire was only partly captured by blood and spleen T cells. Anatomically similar tissues had similar TCR repertoires within each patient.

Survey-depth TCRbeta CDR3 sequencing reported V/J genes and productive frequencies. Libraries were prepared by immunoSEQ multiplex PCR; TCRdb keeps only in-frame clonotypes and omits some of them. Of tens of thousands of clones listed, about nine tenths are singletons. Germline values: CDR1 GTSNPN, CDR2 SVGIG (reference sequence). V dropped 3 bases and J dropped 9; count of bases not matched to a gene: 13. CDR3 size: 15 residues. The V call is TRBV30, the J call TRBJ2-1; 8 bases fit TRBD2. This TCR was recovered from a woman aged 35 to 69 who later had graft-versus-host disease after an allogeneic stem cell transplant. The sample consisted of blood, taken before transplantation. The CDR3 reads CAWSSGAGVLAEQFF. The CDR3 DNA sequence: TGTGCCTGGAGCTCAGGAGCGGGAGTTCTCGCTGAGCAGTTCTTC.